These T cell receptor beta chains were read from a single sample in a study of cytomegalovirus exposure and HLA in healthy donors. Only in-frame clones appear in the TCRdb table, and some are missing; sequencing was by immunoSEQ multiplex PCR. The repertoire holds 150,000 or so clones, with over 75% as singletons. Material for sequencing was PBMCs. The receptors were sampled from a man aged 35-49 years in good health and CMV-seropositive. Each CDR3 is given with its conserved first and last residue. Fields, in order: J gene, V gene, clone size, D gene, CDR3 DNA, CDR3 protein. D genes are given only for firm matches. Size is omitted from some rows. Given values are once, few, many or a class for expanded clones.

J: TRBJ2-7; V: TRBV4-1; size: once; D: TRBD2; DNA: TGCGCCAGCAGCCAAGCTCCTAGCGGCTACGAGCAGTACTTC; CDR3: CASSQAPSGYEQYF
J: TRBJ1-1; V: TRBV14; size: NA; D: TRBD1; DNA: TGTGCCAGCAGCCAGGGACAGGGTAGGTTGAACACTGAAGCTTTCTTT; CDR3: CASSQGQGRLNTEAFF
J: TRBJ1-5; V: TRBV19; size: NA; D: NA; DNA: TGTGCCGGTGGACAGTGGCATCAGCCCCAGCATTTT; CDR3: CAGGQWHQPQHF
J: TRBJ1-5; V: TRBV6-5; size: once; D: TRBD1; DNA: TGTGCCAGCAGCGGGACAGGGTGGGATCAGCCCCAGCATTTT; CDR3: CASSGTGWDQPQHF
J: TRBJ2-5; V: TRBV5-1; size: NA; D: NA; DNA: TGCGCCAGCAGTCAAACAGCGGCAGGGGGGGAGACCCAGTACTTC; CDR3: CASSQTAAGGETQYF
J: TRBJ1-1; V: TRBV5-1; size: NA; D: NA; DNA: TGCGCCAGCAGTCAAGGGGTGGGTAACACTGAAGCTTTCTTT; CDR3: CASSQGVGNTEAFF
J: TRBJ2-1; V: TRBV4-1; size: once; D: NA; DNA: TGCGCCAGCAGCCGCCAGACAGGACGAAATTACAATGAGCAGTTCTTC; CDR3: CASSRQTGRNYNEQFF
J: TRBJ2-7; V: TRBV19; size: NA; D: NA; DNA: TGTGCCAGTAGTCCGGGTCACTCCTACGAGCAGTACTTC; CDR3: CASSPGHSYEQYF
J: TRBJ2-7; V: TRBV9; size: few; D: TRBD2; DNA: TGTGCCAGCAGCGTAGGGAGTAGCGGGGACGAGCAGTACTTC; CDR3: CASSVGSSGDEQYF
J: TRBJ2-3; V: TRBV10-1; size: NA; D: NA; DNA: TGCGCCAGCAGTGCTAGCACAGATACGCAGTATTTT; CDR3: CASSASTDTQYF
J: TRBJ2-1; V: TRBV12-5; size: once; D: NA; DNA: TGTGCTAGTGGTCCCCCGGAGGTCTACAATGAGCAGTTCTTC; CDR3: CASGPPEVYNEQFF
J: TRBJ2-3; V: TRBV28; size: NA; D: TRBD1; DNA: TGTGCCAGCAGTCCCCGACAGGGCCTTCGGGATACGCAGTATTTT; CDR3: CASSPRQGLRDTQYF
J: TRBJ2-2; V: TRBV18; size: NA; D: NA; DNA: TGTGCCAGCTCACCTCCGGGGAACACCGGGGAGCTGTTTTTT; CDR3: CASSPPGNTGELFF
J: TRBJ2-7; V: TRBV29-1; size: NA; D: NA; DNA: TGCAGCGTTAACAGGGAAGGGGGCGAGCAGTACTTC; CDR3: CSVNREGGEQYF
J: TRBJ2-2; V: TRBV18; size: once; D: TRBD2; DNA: TGTGCCAGCTCACCGTTAGCGGGAGATAGTTCCGGGGAGCTGTTTTTT; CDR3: CASSPLAGDSSGELFF
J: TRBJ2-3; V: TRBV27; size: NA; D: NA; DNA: TGTGCCAGCAGACAGGGATGGACAGATACGCAGTATTTT; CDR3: CASRQGWTDTQYF
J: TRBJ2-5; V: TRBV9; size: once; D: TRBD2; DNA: TGTGCCAGCAGCGTAGGGCTTAGCGGGCCCCAAGAGACCCAGTACTTC; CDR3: CASSVGLSGPQETQYF
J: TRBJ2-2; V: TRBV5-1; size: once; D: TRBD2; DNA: TGCGCCAGCAGCTTGTCCCCTGCGGGAGTAACGGCGAACACCGGGGAGCTGTTTTTT; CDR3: CASSLSPAGVTANTGELFF
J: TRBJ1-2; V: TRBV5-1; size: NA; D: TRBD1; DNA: TGCGCCAGCAGCTGGACAGGGCAACAACTCGTTAACTATGGCTACACCTTC; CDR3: CASSWTGQQLVNYGYTF
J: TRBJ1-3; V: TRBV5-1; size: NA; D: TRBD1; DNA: TGCGCCAGCAGCACCGACAGGGAAGGAGACACCATATATTTT; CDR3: CASSTDREGDTIYF
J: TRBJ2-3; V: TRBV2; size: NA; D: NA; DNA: TGTGCCAGCAGTGTTATCCGCACAGATACGCAGTATTTT; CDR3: CASSVIRTDTQYF
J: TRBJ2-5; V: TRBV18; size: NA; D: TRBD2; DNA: TGTGCCAGCTCACTGGGACTAGCGGAGAGAGAGACCCAGTACTTC; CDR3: CASSLGLAERETQYF
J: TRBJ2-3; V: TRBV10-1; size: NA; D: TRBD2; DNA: TGCGCCAGCAGTGGTTGGAGCGGGAGGTCCCCAGATACGCAGTATTTT; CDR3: CASSGWSGRSPDTQYF
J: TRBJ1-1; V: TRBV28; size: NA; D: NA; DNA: TGTGCCAGCAGTCCACCAACTCCCCCGGGGGGCACTGAAGCTTTCTTT; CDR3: CASSPPTPPGGTEAFF
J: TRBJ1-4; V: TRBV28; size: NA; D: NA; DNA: TGTGCCAGCAGATATACAGGAGGGCCCCGTGAAAAACTGTTTTTT; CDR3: CASRYTGGPREKLFF
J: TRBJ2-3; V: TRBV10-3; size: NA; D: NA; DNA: TGTGCCATCACGGGAACACGGAACACAGATACGCAGTATTTT; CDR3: CAITGTRNTDTQYF
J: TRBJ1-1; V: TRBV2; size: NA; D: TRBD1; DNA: TGTGCCAGCAGTGGGGACAGGGGGGAGAACACTGAAGCTTTCTTT; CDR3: CASSGDRGENTEAFF
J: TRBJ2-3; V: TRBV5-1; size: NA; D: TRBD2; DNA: TGCGCCAGCAGCTTGGGTACTAGCGAAAGCACAGATACGCAGTATTTT; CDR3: CASSLGTSESTDTQYF
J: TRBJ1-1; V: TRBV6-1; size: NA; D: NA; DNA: TGTGCCAGCAGTGGACAGCATAGCACTGAAGCTTTCTTT; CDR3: CASSGQHSTEAFF
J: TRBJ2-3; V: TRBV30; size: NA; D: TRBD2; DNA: TGTGCCTGGAGGTACCGGGGGACTAGCGGTTGGGCAGATACGCAGTATTTT; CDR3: CAWRYRGTSGWADTQYF
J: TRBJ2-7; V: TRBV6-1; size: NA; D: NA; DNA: TGTGCCAGCAGTGAACTCGCGGCAGACAGATCCTACGAGCAGTACTTC; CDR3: CASSELAADRSYEQYF
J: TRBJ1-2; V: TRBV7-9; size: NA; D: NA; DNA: TGTGCCAGCAGCCTAGTGGAGGGGGGGATTGGTGGCTACACCTTC; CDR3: CASSLVEGGIGGYTF
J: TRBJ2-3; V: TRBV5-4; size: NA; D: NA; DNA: TGTGCCAGCAGCTTGGACAGGGGCACAGATACGCAGTATTTT; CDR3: CASSLDRGTDTQYF
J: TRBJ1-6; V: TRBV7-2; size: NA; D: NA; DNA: TGTGCCAGCAGCTTAGCAATCCAGGGTTCACCCCTCCACTTT; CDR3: CASSLAIQGSPLHF
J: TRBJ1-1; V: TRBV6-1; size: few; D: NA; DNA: TGTGCCAGCACCAAAGCGACAGTGCCTGAAGCTTTCTTT; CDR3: CASTKATVPEAFF
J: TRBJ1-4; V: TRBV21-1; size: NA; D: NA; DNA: TGTGCCAGCAGCAAACGGGGGGCGCGAAAGAATGAAAAACTGTTTTTT; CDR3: CASSKRGARKNEKLFF
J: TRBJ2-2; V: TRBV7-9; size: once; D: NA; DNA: TGTGCCAGCAGCTTAGGACAGTCCACCGGGGAGCTGTTTTTT; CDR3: CASSLGQSTGELFF
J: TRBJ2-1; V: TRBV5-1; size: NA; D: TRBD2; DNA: TGCGCCAGCAGCTCGGGGGGGGAGCGTTGGGATGAGCAGTTCTTC; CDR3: CASSSGGERWDEQFF
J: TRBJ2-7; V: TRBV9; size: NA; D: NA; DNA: TGTGCCAGCAGCGCCCACGAGGGTAGCGACTACGAGCAGTACTTC; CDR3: CASSAHEGSDYEQYF
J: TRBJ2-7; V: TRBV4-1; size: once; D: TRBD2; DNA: TGCGCCAGCAGCCAAGTCCCCGGGGGACTAGCGGGAGGTTCCTCCTACGAGCAGTACTTC; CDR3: CASSQVPGGLAGGSSYEQYF
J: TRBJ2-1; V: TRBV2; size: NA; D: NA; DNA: TGTGCCAGCAGTGGGACTTTTACTAATGAGCAGTTCTTC; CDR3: CASSGTFTNEQFF
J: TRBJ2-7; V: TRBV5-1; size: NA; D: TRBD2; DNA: TGCGCCAGCAGCTTTAGCGGGAGGGCCTACGAGCAGTACTTC; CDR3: CASSFSGRAYEQYF
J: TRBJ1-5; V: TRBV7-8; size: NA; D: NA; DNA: TGTGCCAGCAGCTTAGTCGAGGGGTACAGGGTTATCCCCCAGCATTTT; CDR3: CASSLVEGYRVIPQHF
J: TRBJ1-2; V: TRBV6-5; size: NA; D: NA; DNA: TGTGCCAGCAGTTATCAGGAACACTATGGCTACACCTTC; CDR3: CASSYQEHYGYTF
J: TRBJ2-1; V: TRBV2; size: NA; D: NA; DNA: TGTGCCAGCAACCGTCGCGGCCCGACTTCGTACAATGAGCAGTTCTTC; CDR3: CASNRRGPTSYNEQFF
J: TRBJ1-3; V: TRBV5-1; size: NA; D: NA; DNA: TGCGCCAGCAGCGGAGGCAGTGGTGGAAACACCATATATTTT; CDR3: CASSGGSGGNTIYF
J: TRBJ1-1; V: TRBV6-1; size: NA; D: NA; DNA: TGTGCCAGCAGTGAATTACAGAACACTGAAGCTTTCTTT; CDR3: CASSELQNTEAFF
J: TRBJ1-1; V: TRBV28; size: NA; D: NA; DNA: TGTGCCAGCACCCCGGGGGGGTTTGCCCCTGAAGCTTTCTTT; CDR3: CASTPGGFAPEAFF
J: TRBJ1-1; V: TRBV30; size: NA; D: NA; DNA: TGTGCCTGGAGTACGCAGACAAGAGAAGCTTTCTTT; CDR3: CAWSTQTREAFF
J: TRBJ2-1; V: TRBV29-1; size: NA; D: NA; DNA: TGCAGCGGCGCGGACTGGCCCAGCTACAATGAGCAGTTCTTC; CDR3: CSGADWPSYNEQFF
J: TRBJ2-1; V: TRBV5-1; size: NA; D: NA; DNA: TGCGCCAGCAGCGAGGGACCGGGACTTGAAAATGAGCAGTTCTTC; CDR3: CASSEGPGLENEQFF
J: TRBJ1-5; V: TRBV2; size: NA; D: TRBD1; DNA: TGTGCCAGCAGTACCGGGACAGGGAGGACGCGTTTT; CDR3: CASSTGTGRTRF
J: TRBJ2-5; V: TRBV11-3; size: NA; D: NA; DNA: TGTGCCAGCAGCCCCGGAGAGCTAGAGACCCAGTACTTC; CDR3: CASSPGELETQYF
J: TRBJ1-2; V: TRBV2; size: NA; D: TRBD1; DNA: TGTGCCTTACGGACAGGGTATTATGGCTACACCTTC; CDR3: CALRTGYYGYTF
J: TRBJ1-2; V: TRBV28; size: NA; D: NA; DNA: TGTGCCAGCAGTTTATTTCAGGGTGACTATGGCTACACCTTC; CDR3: CASSLFQGDYGYTF